The 30 T cell receptor beta chains given below trace back to one sample, sequenced in a study of T cells in Graves' hyperthyroidism and ophthalmopathy. TCR beta CDR3 regions were amplified from RNA transcripts. Carried out on the TCR CDR3, a first-round RT-PCR used the HTBI primer set. Via MiXCR, TCRdb re-called the multiplex PCR reads, giving one row per CDR3 protein. Of around 600,000 distinct CDR3 sequences listed, 13% to 15% are singletons. Sequencing was done on a sample of blood. These receptors all come from a woman between 18 and 30 years old with Graves' ophthalmopathy.

This chain links TRBV2 with TRBJ1-6; D possibly corresponds to TRBD1 (6 bases). The V end lost 10 bases, the J end lost 9 bases, and 13 bases lay between the germline ends. The CDR3 is 12 residues long. Germline-derived CDR1 and CDR2 are SNHLY and FYNNEI. The CDR3 here is CAIQGLGSPLHF. The CDR3 nucleotides read TGTGCCATACAGGGATTAGGTTCACCCCTCCACTTT. Full variable domain (rest looked up from reference TRBV2 and TRBJ1-6): EPEVTQTPSHQVTQMGQEVILRCVPISNHLYFYWYRQILGQKVEFLVSFYNNEISEKSEIFDDQFSVERPDGSNFTLKIRSTKLEDSAMYFCAIQGLGSPLHFGNGTRLTVT.

This clonotype was observed a few times. The rearrangement uses TRBV5-1 and TRBJ2-3; 11 nucleotides match TRBD2. This CDR3 contains 14 residues. Germline loops: CDR1 SGHRS, CDR2 YFSETQ. The ends lost 7 bases at V and 4 bases at J; junction bases unmatched: 5. The CDR3 DNA is TGCGCCAGCCAAGGGACTAGCGGTCCAGATACGCAGTATTTT. Amino acid sequence: CASQGTSGPDTQYF.

This clonotype has ten or more counts. The chain employs TRBV12-3 or TRBV12-4 and TRBJ2-7; D is unresolved. This CDR3 region has 15 residues. The V end lost 5 bases, the J end lost 2 bases, and 16 bases lay between the germline ends. CDR3 region: CASSGAGPSAYEQYF. The CDR3, as DNA: TGTGCCAGCAGTGGTGCTGGGCCCAGTGCCTACGAGCAGTACTTC.

In this sample, this clonotype turned up many times. The rearrangement joins TRBV12-3 or TRBV12-4 to TRBJ2-1, with no clear D. This CDR3 contains 12 residues. V gave up 5 bases and J gave up 7 bases, with 9 bases separating them. In DNA, the CDR3 is TGTGCCAGCAGTCCTATAAGGAATGAGCAGTTCTTC. It yields the protein CASSPIRNEQFF.

There are many counts of this clonotype. CDR3 residues: CASSSPRSGRSNQPQHF. The CDR3 DNA reads as TGTGCCAGCAGTTCTCCCCGATCAGGCCGTTCCAATCAGCCCCAGCATTTT. The genes are TRBV28 and TRBJ1-5; no clear D. Germline CDR1 is MDHEN and CDR2 is SYDVKM. V was trimmed by 4 bases and J by 3 bases, leaving 19 bases between them. The CDR3 length is 17 residues.

The chain uses TRBV12-3 or TRBV12-4 and TRBJ2-2; D is possibly TRBD2 (7 bases). This CDR3 spans 14 amino acids. The V end lost 5 bases, the J end lost 6 bases, and 13 bases lay between the germline ends. The CDR3 spells CASSPQGGAGELFF. The CDR3 nucleotides are TGTGCCAGCAGTCCACAGGGAGGGGCCGGGGAGCTGTTTTTT.

The table lists this clonotype with many counts. This sequence joins TRBV30 and TRBJ2-7; 12 bases are a match to TRBD2. CDR3 length: 17 residues. J lost 2 bases, V lost 0 bases, and 8 bases had no gene match. Looked up from germline, CDR1 is GTSNPN and CDR2 is SVGIG (reference sequence). The CDR3 DNA follows: TGTGCCTGGAGTGTACCCACCGGACTAGCGGGGACCTACGAGCAGTACTTC. Its translation: CAWSVPTGLAGTYEQYF.

There are a few counts of this clonotype. This sequence joins TRBV7-9 and TRBJ1-2; D call uncertain. Germline V gene data show CDR1 as SEHNR and CDR2 as FQNEAQ (reference sequence). The CDR3 has 14 residues. V lost 5 bases and J 4 bases, leaving 14 bases between the germline ends. In DNA form, the CDR3 reads TGTGCCAGCAGCCTCTCGAGCCGCTCCTATGGCTACACCTTC. Its translation: CASSLSSRSYGYTF. Full variable domain (missing parts from reference TRBV7-9 and TRBJ1-2): DTGVSQNPRHKITKRGQNVTFRCDPISEHNRLYWYRQTLGQGPEFLTYFQNEAQLEKSRLLSDRFSAERPKGSFSTLEIQRTEQGDSAMYLCASSLSSRSYGYTFGSGTRLTVV.

As concerns this clonotype: This sequence may be a read error, since a much larger clone differs from it by one base. This sequence joins TRBV9 and TRBJ2-1; TRBD2 might be the D (6 bases). The J call may be faulty, since TRBJ2-7 better matches the DNA end. CDR3 length: 15 amino acids. Germline V gene sequence: CDR1 SGDLS, CDR2 YYNGEE. CDR3 DNA: TGTGCCAGCAGCCAAGGAGGCGGGAACTACAATGAGCAGTACTTC. This codes for CASSQGGGNYNEQYF.

In its sample, this clonotype was seen many times. The chain employs TRBV7-6 and TRBJ2-7; tentatively, D is TRBD2 (6 bases). Trimming stripped 7 bases from V and 3 bases from J, with 13 bases between. Germline V CDR1 and CDR2: SGHVS, FNYEAQ. The CDR3 consists of 13 residues. The CDR3 here is CASTPGSDYEQYF. CDR3 DNA: TGTGCCAGCACCCCCGGGAGCGACTACGAGCAGTACTTC.

This clonotype was detected ten times or more. V gene TRBV12-3 or TRBV12-4 combines with J gene TRBJ2-3, with TRBD2 matching 12 bases. The CDR3 spans 16 residues. V lost 1 base and J lost 4; bases outside the gene matches: 3. DNA of the CDR3: TGTGCCAGCAGTTTAGGACTAGCGGGAGCCTCAGATACGCAGTATTTT. It codes for CASSLGLAGASDTQYF.

This clonotype appeared many times. The CDR3 protein is CASSSRPTEVPDTQYF. The CDR3 DNA reads TGTGCCAGCAGCTCCCGGCCGACGGAGGTTCCAGATACGCAGTATTTT. The chain couples TRBV7-9 to TRBJ2-3, with D tentatively TRBD2 (5 bases). The V gene lost 4 bases and the J gene lost 4 bases, with 18 bases spanning the gap. The germline CDR1 and CDR2 sequences are SEHNR and FQNEAQ (reference sequence). The CDR3 has 16 residues.

This clonotype has at least ten counts. The chain has TRBV20-1 and TRBJ2-7, with 11 nucleotides matching TRBD2. V lost 5 bases to trimming and J lost 1 base; unmatched junction nucleotides: 7. CDR3 length equals 15 residues. Germline-derived CDR1 and CDR2 are DFQATT and SNEGSKA (reference sequence). CDR3 loop: CSACGTSGRSYEQYF. CDR3 DNA sequence: TGCAGTGCTTGCGGTACTAGCGGGAGATCCTACGAGCAGTACTTC.

A few counts support this clonotype. The chain combines TRBV10-3 with TRBJ1-5; D perhaps matches TRBD1 (5 bases). The CDR3 is 13 residues long. V shed 11 bases and J shed 2 bases, with 13 bases lying between them. Germline values: CDR1 ENHRY, CDR2 SYGVKD. CDR3 amino acids: CAARMGGNQPQHF. CDR3 nucleotide sequence: TGTGCCGCCCGGATGGGGGGCAATCAGCCCCAGCATTTT.

The chain carries TRBV2 and TRBJ2-7, with 7 bases lining up with TRBD1. J was trimmed by 1 base and V by 4 bases; bases with no gene match: 4. Germline CDR1 and CDR2: SNHLY and FYNNEI. CDR3 length: 14 amino acids. This CDR3 is CASSVQGQSYEQYF. CDR3 sequence (DNA): TGTGCCAGCAGTGTTCAGGGACAGTCCTACGAGCAGTACTTC.

The rearrangement links TRBV29-1 to TRBJ2-3; possibly TRBD1 or TRBD2 for D (5 bases each). Germline loops: CDR1 SQVTM, CDR2 ANQGSEA. There are 14 residues in the CDR3. V was cut by 4 bases and J by 0 bases, with 11 bases left in between. The CDR3 region is CSVVGDHSTDTQYF. The CDR3 region has the DNA TGCAGCGTTGTGGGGGACCATAGCACAGATACGCAGTATTTT.

This clonotype was counted ten times or more. The DNA for the CDR3 is TGTGCCAGCAGTGCAGGGTTTACTAATGAAAAACTGTTTTTT. It is translated as CASSAGFTNEKLFF. This sequence joins TRBV2 and TRBJ1-4; a weak D match, TRBD1 (5 bases). The CDR3 sequence is 14 residues long. V was shortened by 4 bases and J by 2 bases, with 8 bases between the two germline ends. The V gene's germline CDR1 is SNHLY and CDR2 FYNNEI.

The sample holds many counts of this clonotype. The chain combines TRBV7-2 with TRBJ2-1, with TRBD1 matching 9 bases. From germline, CDR1 is SGHTA and CDR2 FQGNSA. Unmatched junction bases numbered 4, after V lost 2 bases and J lost 5 bases. CDR3 length: 15 residues. The CDR3 DNA follows: TGTGCCAGCAGCTTAACAGGGGGCGGCCACAATGAGCAGTTCTTC. The encoded protein is CASSLTGGGHNEQFF.

This clonotype occurred many times. This chain joins TRBV10-3 and TRBJ1-1, with D uncertain. Germline lookup yields CDR1 ENHRY and CDR2 SYGVKD. Trimming stripped 2 bases from V and 1 base from J, with 8 bases between. This CDR3 region has 14 residues. The CDR3 DNA follows: TGTGCCATCAGTGAGCCCGCAGCGAACACTGAAGCTTTCTTT. Residues: CAISEPAANTEAFF.

The genes are TRBV20-1 and TRBJ1-1; a possible D gene is TRBD1 (5 bases). This CDR3 is 15 amino acids long. Trimming cost V 4 bases and J 2 bases, with 17 bases left between them. The germline V gene has CDR1 DFQATT and CDR2 SNEGSKA (reference sequence). In nucleotides, the CDR3 is TGCAGTGCTAAGTGGGGCTCGGCAACTAACACTGAAGCTTTCTTT. Translated: CSAKWGSATNTEAFF.

To note about this clonotype: It may be a read error: a sequence one base away is much more abundant. The chain combines TRBV19 with TRBJ2-3; tentatively, D is TRBD1 (5 bases). This CDR3 has 14 amino acids. Between the trimmed V and J ends, which lost 7 bases and 3 bases, there was a span of 14 bases. Germline CDR1 is LNHDA and CDR2 is SQIVND (reference sequence). The CDR3 coding sequence is TGTGCCAGTACGTTGGGCAGGGCGACAGATACGCAGTATTTT. Its protein is CASTLGRATDTQYF.

This clonotype came up many times. CDR3 protein: CASIQDGGTGELFF. The CDR3, as DNA: TGTGCCAGCATACAAGATGGGGGTACCGGGGAGCTGTTTTTT. V gene TRBV12-3 or TRBV12-4 combines with J gene TRBJ2-2, with D perhaps assigned TRBD1 or TRBD2 (5 bases each). The CDR3 contains 14 residues. V lost 7 bases and J lost 5, with 14 bases in between.

The chain recombines TRBV19 with TRBJ2-1; D may be TRBD2 (6 bases). The ends were cut back, 3 bases at V and 5 bases at J, with 14 bases in the middle. In germline, CDR1 is LNHDA, CDR2 SQIVND (reference sequence). CDR3 length equals 15 residues. The CDR3 nucleotides are TGTGCCAGTAGTATTTCGGGAGTCGGAAACAATGAGCAGTTCTTC. Translating it yields CASSISGVGNNEQFF.

The rearrangement joins TRBV7-3 to TRBJ2-3; 7 bases align to TRBD2. Germline V gene data show CDR1 as SGHTA and CDR2 as FQGTGA. Trimming cost V 5 bases and J 0 bases; bases outside gene matches: 20. The CDR3 has 20 residues. The CDR3 nucleotides are TGTGCCAGCAGCCCTAGCCCGGGGGGTCGAACTTTCTTCAGCACAGATACGCAGTATTTT. This sequence encodes CASSPSPGGRTFFSTDTQYF.

This clonotype was seen many times. The chain combines TRBV12-5 with TRBJ1-1, with unresolved D. This CDR3 region has 12 residues. V lost 5 bases and J lost 5, with 9 bases in between. In germline, CDR1 is LGHNT, CDR2 FRNRAP. The CDR3 region has the DNA TGTGCTAGTGGTCTTGGAGGGACTGAAGCTTTCTTT. Encoded protein: CASGLGGTEAFF.

This chain uses TRBV3-1 with TRBJ1-3; D remains unclear. Trimming cost V 1 base and J 11 bases, with 15 bases left between them. This CDR3 has 14 residues. Germline V gene lookup returns CDR1 LGHDT and CDR2 YNNKEL (reference sequence). The CDR3 region has the DNA TGTGCCAGCAGCCAAGCTCCGACCCCGGGCCCCATATATTTT. Its translation is CASSQAPTPGPIYF.

The V call is TRBV6-1, the J call TRBJ2-1; no reliable D call. The CDR3 has 15 amino acids. V lost 9 bases and J lost 0, with 15 bases in between. Germline lookup yields CDR1 MNHNS and CDR2 SASEGT. The CDR3: CASSIAQNSYNEQFF. CDR3 bases: TGTGCCAGTAGTATAGCCCAGAACTCCTACAATGAGCAGTTCTTC.

This chain connects TRBV20-1 to TRBJ1-2; no reliable D call. Germline loops: CDR1 DFQATT, CDR2 SNEGSKA (reference sequence). The CDR3 consists of 15 residues. V dropped 0 bases and J dropped 5 bases, with 16 bases sitting between them. CDR3 protein: CSARDGAGSLYGYTF. The CDR3 DNA is TGCAGTGCTAGAGATGGTGCCGGGAGCCTTTATGGCTACACCTTC.

This clonotype was seen a few times. The rearrangement uses TRBV7-6 and TRBJ2-1; D unclear. V lost 5 bases and J 2 bases, leaving 13 bases between the germline ends. The CDR3 is 15 amino acids. Looked up from germline, CDR1 is SGHVS and CDR2 is FNYEAQ. The CDR3 DNA sequence: TGTGCCAGCAGCCCTCGGCAGAGGACCTACAATGAGCAGTTCTTC. It encodes CASSPRQRTYNEQFF.

This clonotype was counted at least ten times. The chain has TRBV28 and TRBJ1-3, with TRBD1 identical over 8 bases. Germline CDR1 is MDHEN and CDR2 is SYDVKM. V was clipped by 6 bases and J by 3 bases; unmatched bases: 10. CDR3 length: 16 residues. The CDR3, as DNA: TGTGCCAGCAGCCGGAATTCAGGGGGCGGTGGAAACACCATATATTTT. Protein sequence: CASSRNSGGGGNTIYF.